The rows below give T cell receptor beta chains drawn from one sample of a study of Graves' ophthalmopathy and Graves' hyperthyroidism. A single record per CDR3 protein comes from TCRdb applying MiXCR to the multiplex PCR reads. The table lists 1 million to 1.3 million distinct CDR3 sequences, 35% to 45% of them singletons. The sequenced material came from peripheral blood or thyroid tissue (not recorded which). These receptors were collected from an adult man with Graves' hyperthyroidism. Both conserved end residues are part of each CDR3. Fields, in order: CDR3 length, J gene, clone size, D gene, V gene, CDR3 protein, CDR3 DNA. D genes are given only for firm matches. Size is omitted from some rows. Given values are once, few, many or a class for expanded clones.

CDR3 length: 10
J gene: TRBJ1-5
clone size: many
D gene: NA
V gene: TRBV20-1
CDR3 protein: CSADDQPQHF
CDR3 DNA: TGCAGTGCTGACGATCAGCCCCAGCATTTT

CDR3 length: 15
J gene: TRBJ1-3
clone size: many
D gene: NA
V gene: TRBV4-1
CDR3 protein: CASSPGQHDRNTIYF
CDR3 DNA: TGCGCCAGCAGCCCCGGACAGCACGATAGGAACACCATATATTTT

CDR3 length: 15
J gene: TRBJ1-4
clone size: NA
D gene: NA
V gene: TRBV5-1
CDR3 protein: CASSGTSGEREKLFF
CDR3 DNA: TGCGCCAGCAGCGGGACTAGCGGGGAGAGGGAAAAACTGTTTTTT

CDR3 length: 17
J gene: TRBJ1-6
clone size: few
D gene: TRBD1
V gene: TRBV11-2
CDR3 protein: CASTISEGAGMNSPLHF
CDR3 DNA: TGTGCCAGCACCATTTCTGAGGGGGCAGGGATGAATTCACCCCTCCACTTT

CDR3 length: 14
J gene: TRBJ1-2
clone size: NA
D gene: NA
V gene: TRBV5-1
CDR3 protein: CASSLGALGYGYTF
CDR3 DNA: TGTGCCAGCAGCTTGGGGGCGCTGGGATATGGCTACACCTTC

CDR3 length: 14
J gene: TRBJ1-5
clone size: many
D gene: NA
V gene: TRBV5-4
CDR3 protein: CASSLMNSNQPQHF
CDR3 DNA: TGTGCCAGCAGCTTGATGAATAGCAATCAGCCCCAGCATTTT

CDR3 length: 13
J gene: TRBJ2-5
clone size: NA
D gene: NA
V gene: TRBV28
CDR3 protein: CASSPQGWETQYF
CDR3 DNA: TGTGCCAGCAGTCCACAGGGTTGGGAGACCCAGTACTTC

CDR3 length: 15
J gene: TRBJ2-5
clone size: NA
D gene: TRBD1
V gene: TRBV11-2
CDR3 protein: CASSTRQGREETQYF
CDR3 DNA: TGTGCCAGCAGCACACGACAGGGGCGGGAAGAGACCCAGTACTTC

CDR3 length: 17
J gene: TRBJ2-5
clone size: NA
D gene: TRBD2
V gene: TRBV4-1
CDR3 protein: CASSHKRARLAGETQYF
CDR3 DNA: TGCGCCAGCAGCCATAAAAGGGCAAGACTAGCGGGAGAGACCCAGTACTTC

CDR3 length: 14
J gene: TRBJ1-1
clone size: NA
D gene: NA
V gene: TRBV10-3
CDR3 protein: CAISYDSKGTEAFF
CDR3 DNA: TGTGCCATCAGTTACGACTCAAAGGGCACTGAAGCTTTCTTT

CDR3 length: 15
J gene: TRBJ1-5
clone size: many
D gene: NA
V gene: TRBV10-3
CDR3 protein: CAISESTYSNQPQHF
CDR3 DNA: TGTGCCATCAGTGAGTCAACTTATAGCAATCAGCCCCAGCATTTT

CDR3 length: 13
J gene: TRBJ2-7
clone size: NA
D gene: NA
V gene: TRBV6-5
CDR3 protein: CASSYSRGGEQYF
CDR3 DNA: TGTGCCAGCAGTTACTCGCGAGGGGGCGAGCAGTACTTC

CDR3 length: 13
J gene: TRBJ2-7
clone size: many
D gene: NA
V gene: TRBV29-1
CDR3 protein: CSVEMAGSYEQYF
CDR3 DNA: TGCAGCGTTGAAATGGCAGGCTCCTACGAGCAGTACTTC

CDR3 length: 15
J gene: TRBJ2-5
clone size: many
D gene: TRBD1
V gene: TRBV5-6
CDR3 protein: CASSRPGQGLETQYF
CDR3 DNA: TGTGCCAGCAGCCGACCGGGACAGGGGTTAGAGACCCAGTACTTC

CDR3 length: 14
J gene: TRBJ2-1
clone size: NA
D gene: TRBD1
V gene: TRBV7-2
CDR3 protein: CASRPAGGINEQFF
CDR3 DNA: TGTGCCAGCCGCCCGGCAGGGGGCATCAATGAGCAGTTCTTC

CDR3 length: 15
J gene: TRBJ1-5
clone size: few
D gene: TRBD1
V gene: TRBV7-8
CDR3 protein: CASSSPGFTTGPQHF
CDR3 DNA: TGTGCCAGCAGCTCCCCGGGATTTACGACAGGGCCTCAGCATTTT

CDR3 length: 12
J gene: TRBJ1-3
clone size: many
D gene: NA
V gene: TRBV20-1
CDR3 protein: CSARPQGNTIYF
CDR3 DNA: TGCAGTGCTAGACCACAGGGAAACACCATATATTTT

CDR3 length: 16
J gene: TRBJ2-2
clone size: NA
D gene: NA
V gene: TRBV19
CDR3 protein: CASSLPEGGSTGELFF
CDR3 DNA: TGTGCCAGTAGTCTCCCCGAGGGGGGATCCACCGGGGAGCTGTTTTTT

CDR3 length: 16
J gene: TRBJ1-6
clone size: NA
D gene: NA
V gene: TRBV10-3
CDR3 protein: CAIRKGESSYNSPPHF
CDR3 DNA: TGTGCCATCAGAAAGGGGGAGAGCTCCTATAATTCACCCCCCCACTTT

CDR3 length: 14
J gene: TRBJ1-5
clone size: few
D gene: NA
V gene: TRBV19
CDR3 protein: CASSIGGTSGDEHF
CDR3 DNA: TGTGCCAGTAGTATCGGTGGGACTAGCGGGGACGAGCATTTT

CDR3 length: 15
J gene: TRBJ2-7
clone size: many
D gene: NA
V gene: TRBV5-1
CDR3 protein: CASSFQGRQTYEQYF
CDR3 DNA: TGCGCCAGCAGCTTCCAGGGTAGGCAGACCTACGAGCAGTACTTC

CDR3 length: 14
J gene: TRBJ1-1
clone size: NA
D gene: NA
V gene: TRBV6-5
CDR3 protein: CASSYGTRGTEAFF
CDR3 DNA: TGTGCCAGCAGTTACGGGACAAGGGGCACTGAAGCTTTCTTT

CDR3 length: 13
J gene: TRBJ2-5
clone size: NA
D gene: NA
V gene: TRBV7-9
CDR3 protein: CASSSDGVETQYF
CDR3 DNA: TGTGCCAGCAGCTCCGATGGGGTGGAGACCCAGTACTTC

CDR3 length: 12
J gene: TRBJ2-3
clone size: NA
D gene: NA
V gene: TRBV10-2
CDR3 protein: CASSVISDTQYF
CDR3 DNA: TGCGCCAGCAGTGTGATTTCGGATACGCAGTATTTT

CDR3 length: 16
J gene: TRBJ1-2
clone size: few
D gene: NA
V gene: TRBV24-1
CDR3 protein: CASSPYFVQDDYGYTF
CDR3 DNA: TGTGCCAGCTCACCATACTTCGTCCAGGACGACTATGGCTACACCTTC

CDR3 length: 15
J gene: TRBJ1-2
clone size: many
D gene: NA
V gene: TRBV19
CDR3 protein: CASSIRAGPNYGYTF
CDR3 DNA: TGTGCCAGTAGTATTCGGGCAGGTCCTAACTATGGCTACACCTTC

CDR3 length: 14
J gene: TRBJ1-6
clone size: NA
D gene: NA
V gene: TRBV29-1
CDR3 protein: CSVEDQGPNSPLHF
CDR3 DNA: TGCAGCGTTGAAGATCAGGGGCCTAATTCACCCCTCCACTTT

CDR3 length: 13
J gene: TRBJ2-7
clone size: many
D gene: TRBD1
V gene: TRBV2
CDR3 protein: CAGGQEISYEQYF
CDR3 DNA: TGTGCCGGGGGACAGGAGATTTCCTACGAGCAGTACTTC

CDR3 length: 15
J gene: TRBJ2-5
clone size: few
D gene: TRBD2
V gene: TRBV5-1
CDR3 protein: CASMGLAGVLETQYF
CDR3 DNA: TGCGCCAGCATGGGGCTAGCGGGAGTTCTGGAGACCCAGTACTTC

CDR3 length: 14
J gene: TRBJ1-1
clone size: NA
D gene: NA
V gene: TRBV19
CDR3 protein: CASTLGGWNTEAFF
CDR3 DNA: TGTGCCAGTACCCTGGGGGGGTGGAACACTGAAGCTTTCTTT

CDR3 length: 14
J gene: TRBJ1-6
clone size: many
D gene: NA
V gene: TRBV11-2
CDR3 protein: CASSQPGVNSPLHF
CDR3 DNA: TGTGCCAGCAGCCAGCCGGGGGTTAATTCACCCCTCCACTTT

CDR3 length: 13
J gene: TRBJ2-7
clone size: NA
D gene: NA
V gene: TRBV30
CDR3 protein: CAWSVERWLEQYF
CDR3 DNA: TGTGCCTGGAGTGTAGAGCGGTGGTTGGAGCAGTACTTC

CDR3 length: 13
J gene: TRBJ1-6
clone size: few
D gene: NA
V gene: TRBV30
CDR3 protein: CAWKREYNSPLHF
CDR3 DNA: TGTGCCTGGAAGAGGGAGTATAATTCACCCCTCCACTTT

CDR3 length: 13
J gene: TRBJ1-2
clone size: NA
D gene: NA
V gene: TRBV29-1
CDR3 protein: CSVEGPAPLGYTF
CDR3 DNA: TGCAGCGTTGAGGGGCCTGCCCCCCTTGGCTACACCTTC

CDR3 length: 15
J gene: TRBJ2-7
clone size: NA
D gene: NA
V gene: TRBV19
CDR3 protein: CASSNRAGRSYEQYF
CDR3 DNA: TGTGCCAGTAGCAACCGGGCAGGGAGGTCCTACGAGCAGTACTTC

CDR3 length: 10
J gene: TRBJ1-1
clone size: NA
D gene: NA
V gene: TRBV10-3
CDR3 protein: CAISFEEAFF
CDR3 DNA: TGTGCCATCAGTTTCGAGGAAGCTTTCTTT

CDR3 length: 12
J gene: TRBJ1-4
clone size: many
D gene: NA
V gene: TRBV5-1
CDR3 protein: CASSLEGDSLFF
CDR3 DNA: TGCGCCAGCAGCTTGGAGGGGGATTCACTGTTTTTT

CDR3 length: 14
J gene: TRBJ2-5
clone size: NA
D gene: TRBD1
V gene: TRBV7-7
CDR3 protein: CASSETTGLETQYF
CDR3 DNA: TGTGCCAGCAGTGAGACGACAGGGCTGGAGACCCAGTACTTC

CDR3 length: 16
J gene: TRBJ2-7
clone size: NA
D gene: TRBD1
V gene: TRBV10-3
CDR3 protein: CASSDWARQGTYEQYF
CDR3 DNA: TGTGCCAGCAGTGATTGGGCGAGACAGGGCACCTACGAGCAGTACTTC

CDR3 length: 14
J gene: TRBJ2-7
clone size: NA
D gene: TRBD2
V gene: TRBV29-1
CDR3 protein: CSVQRGAGAAEQYF
CDR3 DNA: TGCAGCGTCCAAAGGGGAGCGGGAGCAGCCGAGCAGTACTTC